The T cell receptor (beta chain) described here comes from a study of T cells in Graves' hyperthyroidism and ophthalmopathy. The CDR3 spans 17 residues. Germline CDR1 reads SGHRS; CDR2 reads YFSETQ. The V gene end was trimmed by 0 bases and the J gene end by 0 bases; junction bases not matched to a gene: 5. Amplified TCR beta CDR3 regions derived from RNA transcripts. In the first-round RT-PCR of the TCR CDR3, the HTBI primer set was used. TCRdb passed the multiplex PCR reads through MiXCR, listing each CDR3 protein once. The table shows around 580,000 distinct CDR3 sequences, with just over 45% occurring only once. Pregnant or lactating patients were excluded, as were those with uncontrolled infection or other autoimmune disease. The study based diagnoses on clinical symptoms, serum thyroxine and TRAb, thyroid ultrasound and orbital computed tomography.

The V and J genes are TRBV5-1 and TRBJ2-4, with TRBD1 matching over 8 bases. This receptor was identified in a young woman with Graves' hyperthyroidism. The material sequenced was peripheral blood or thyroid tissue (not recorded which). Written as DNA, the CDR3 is TGCGCCAGCAGCTTGGCACTGGGACAGGTAGCCAAAAACATTCAGTACTTC. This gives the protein CASSLALGQVAKNIQYF.